A selection of T cell receptor beta chains follows, all from one sample in a study of identical twins. One entry per CDR3 protein, called by TCRdb with MiXCR from the 5' RACE reads. The data show approximately 600,000 distinct CDR3 sequences, with 9.6% seen just once and under 3.5% held by the top ten. The sample also formed part of further work on yellow fever vaccine responses in identical twins.

The sequencing input was PBMCs. These receptors were collected from a woman aged 18-29 years in good health. CDR3s include the opening cysteine and the closing phenylalanine or tryptophan. The order of the fields is D gene, J gene, clone size, V gene, CDR3 DNA, CDR3 protein. D genes are given only for firm matches. For some rows the clone size is stated as once, few or many, or as a class when expanded; others skip it.

>NA|TRBJ2-5|NA|TRBV29-1
TGCAGCGTTGTAGACAGGAGACCGCGGGGTGGTCAGTACTTC
CSVVDRRPRGGQYF
>NA|TRBJ2-2|many|TRBV12-3/TRBV12-4
TGTGCCAGCAGCCTACTTCGCACCGGGGAGCTGTTTTTT
CASSLLRTGELFF
>NA|TRBJ2-2|NA|TRBV14
TGTGCCAGCAGCCAATATTTTGGCAACACCGGGGAGCTGTTTTTT
CASSQYFGNTGELFF
>NA|TRBJ2-4|NA|TRBV9
TGTGCCAGCAGCGCCGGGTACACAGGGCTAGAGGAAAACATTCAGTACTTC
CASSAGYTGLEENIQYF
>NA|TRBJ2-5|NA|TRBV20-1
TGCAGTGCTAGAGATGGTTGGGGGGAGACCCAGTACTTC
CSARDGWGETQYF
>NA|TRBJ2-1|many|TRBV5-7
TGTGCCAGCAGCTTTCCCTCAGGGGGGGGCTCCTACAATGAGCAGTTCTTC
CASSFPSGGGSYNEQFF
>NA|TRBJ2-5|few|TRBV7-9
TGTGCCAGCAGCCACCTGGACAGGGAGGGGGAAGAGACCCAGTACTTC
CASSHLDREGEETQYF
>NA|TRBJ2-7|NA|TRBV7-9
TGTGCCAGCACCCCGGACGGGAGAACCGATTCCTACGAGCAGTACTTC
CASTPDGRTDSYEQYF
>TRBD1|TRBJ2-1|few|TRBV7-2
TGTGCCAGCAGCGCCCGGGGACAGGGGAACTACAATGAGCAGTTCTTC
CASSARGQGNYNEQFF
>NA|TRBJ1-5|few|TRBV19
TGTGCCAGTAGTATCCTACCCTGGGAGCCCCAGCATTTT
CASSILPWEPQHF
>TRBD2|TRBJ2-3|few|TRBV11-2
TGTGCCAGCAGTCCCGGGACTAAAGATACGCAGTATTTT
CASSPGTKDTQYF
>NA|TRBJ1-5|few|TRBV12-3/TRBV12-4
TGTGCCAGCAGTTTTGAGAACAGGAATCAGCCCCAGCATTTT
CASSFENRNQPQHF